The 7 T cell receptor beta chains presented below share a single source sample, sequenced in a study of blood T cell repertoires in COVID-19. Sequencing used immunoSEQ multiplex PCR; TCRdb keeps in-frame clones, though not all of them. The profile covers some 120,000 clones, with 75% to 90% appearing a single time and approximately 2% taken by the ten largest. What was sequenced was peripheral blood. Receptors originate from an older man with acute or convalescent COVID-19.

The CDR3 DNA reads as TGTGCCAGCAGTGGCCACTATGGCTACACCTTC. This encodes CASSGHYGYTF. The gene calls are TRBV28 and TRBJ1-2; D not certain. The CDR3 covers 11 residues. Germline CDR1 MDHEN, CDR2 SYDVKM. V was shortened by 5 bases and J by 3 bases, with 4 bases between the two germline ends.

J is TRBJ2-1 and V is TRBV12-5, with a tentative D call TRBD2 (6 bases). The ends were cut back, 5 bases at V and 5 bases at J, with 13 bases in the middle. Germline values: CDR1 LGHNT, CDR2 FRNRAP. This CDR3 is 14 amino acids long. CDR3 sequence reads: CASGPGTLDNEQFF. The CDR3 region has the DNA TGTGCTAGTGGTCCCGGGACTTTGGACAATGAGCAGTTCTTC.

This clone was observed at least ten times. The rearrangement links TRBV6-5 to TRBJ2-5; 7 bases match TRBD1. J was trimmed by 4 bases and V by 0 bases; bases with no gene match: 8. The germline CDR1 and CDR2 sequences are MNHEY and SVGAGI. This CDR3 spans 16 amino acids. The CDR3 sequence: CASSYSGQARRETQYF. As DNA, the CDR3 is TGTGCCAGCAGTTACTCCGGACAGGCCCGTCGAGAGACCCAGTACTTC.

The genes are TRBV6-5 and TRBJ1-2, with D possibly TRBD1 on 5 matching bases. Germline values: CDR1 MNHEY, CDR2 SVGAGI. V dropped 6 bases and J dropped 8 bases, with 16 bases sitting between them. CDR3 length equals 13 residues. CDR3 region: CASRRDGGSGYTF. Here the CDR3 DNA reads TGTGCCAGCAGGCGGGACGGAGGGTCGGGCTACACCTTC.

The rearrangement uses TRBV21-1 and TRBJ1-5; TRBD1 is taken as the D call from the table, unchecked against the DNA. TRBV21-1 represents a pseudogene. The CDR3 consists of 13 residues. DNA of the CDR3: TGTGCCGGGCCACAGGGGTATGGTCAGCCCCAGCATTTT. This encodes CAGPQGYGQPQHF.

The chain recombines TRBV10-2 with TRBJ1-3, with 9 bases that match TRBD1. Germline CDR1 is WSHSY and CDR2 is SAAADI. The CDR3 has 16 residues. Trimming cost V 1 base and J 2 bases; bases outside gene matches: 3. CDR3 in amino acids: CASSELTGGAGNTIYF. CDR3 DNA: TGCGCCAGCAGTGAGTTAACAGGGGGCGCTGGAAACACCATATATTTT.

Here the CDR3 DNA reads TGTGCCAGCAGTTGGGACAGGGGGGTGAACACTGAAGCTTTCTTT. It codes for CASSWDRGVNTEAFF. The gene calls are TRBV2 and TRBJ1-1; 11 bases are a match to TRBD1. V shed 5 bases, J shed 0 bases, and the junction held 2 bases outside the gene matches. This CDR3 spans 15 amino acids. Germline CDR1 and CDR2: SNHLY and FYNNEI.